What follows are 14 T cell receptor beta chains derived from one specimen sequenced in a study of blood T cells in healthy people across ages. PCR was performed a second time for about 6 to 12 cycles using a sample-barcoded 5' primer and a J-beta primer mix. TCRdb used MiXCR to reprocess the 5' RACE reads, holding one entry per CDR3 protein. The profile shows 650,000 to 1,000,000 distinct CDR3 sequences, about 46% of them singletons. Sequencing was done on a sample of blood. The receptors were sampled from a man of 80 years or more in good health.

In its sample, this clonotype was seen once. At one end the junction does not follow the germline gene, possibly because of a read error. The chain links TRBV27 to TRBJ2-7; D not certain. This CDR3 region has 17 residues. The V gene's germline CDR1 is MNHEY and CDR2 SMNVEV (reference sequence). The CDR3: CASSLEPRFSSSYEQYF. The CDR3, as DNA: TGCGCCAGCAGTTTGGAGCCACGGTTCTCCAGCTCCTACGAGCAGTACTTC.

The chain has TRBV5-1 and TRBJ2-7; tentative D call: TRBD2 (6 bases). The CDR3 has 13 amino acids. Germline CDR1 SGHRS, CDR2 YFSETQ. V lost 1 base and J lost 7, with 12 bases in between. CDR3 nucleotide sequence: TGCGCCAGCAGCTTGACGGACTACAATGAGCAGTACTTC. This codes for CASSLTDYNEQYF.

This clonotype was found a few times. J is TRBJ2-7 and V is TRBV5-1; 8 bases line up with TRBD1. CDR1 SGHRS and CDR2 YFSETQ come from the germline V gene. This CDR3 is 14 amino acids long. Unmatched junction bases numbered 4, after V lost 0 bases and J lost 5 bases. Written as DNA, the CDR3 is TGCGCCAGCAGCTTGGACAGGGGGTTCGACGAGCAGTACTTC. It yields the protein CASSLDRGFDEQYF.

The chain is built from TRBV2 and TRBJ1-2, with D possibly matching TRBD1 (6 bases). This CDR3 region has 14 residues. Germline loops: CDR1 SNHLY, CDR2 FYNNEI. Trimming removed 5 bases from V and 2 bases from J, with 12 bases in between. CDR3 bases: TGTGCCAGCAGTTCAGGGGTAATCAACTATGGCTACACCTTC. Protein: CASSSGVINYGYTF.

This clonotype was observed at least ten times. The V gene is TRBV29-1, the J gene TRBJ2-7; 8 bases line up with TRBD1. CDR3 size: 15 residues. Germline values: CDR1 SQVTM, CDR2 ANQGSEA. With 1 base clipped from V and 2 bases from J, the junction kept 7 bases outside the gene matches. Written as DNA, the CDR3 is TGCAGCGTTGAAGGGGCAGGGGGCCAACCCTACGAGCAGTACTTC. It specifies CSVEGAGGQPYEQYF.

As to this clonotype: This may come from a read error, since a much larger clone is one base off. The genes are TRBV5-1 and TRBJ2-7, with 13 bases matching TRBD2. Germline lookup yields CDR1 SGHRS and CDR2 YFSETQ. The CDR3 is 16 residues long. The CDR3 loop is CAGRGGLAGNSYEQYF. Written as DNA, the CDR3 is TGCGCCGGCAGAGGGGGACTAGCGGGAAACTCCTACGAGCAGTACTTC.

The chain links TRBV28 to TRBJ2-4; 11 bases line up with TRBD2. The CDR3 has 17 amino acids. Germline-derived CDR1 and CDR2 are MDHEN and SYDVKM. Trimming took 5 bases from V and 1 from J; bases not matched to a gene: 7. The CDR3 loop reads CASSPIAGGWAKNIQYF. CDR3 nucleotide sequence: TGTGCCAGCAGTCCCATAGCGGGAGGGTGGGCCAAAAACATTCAGTACTTC.

The chain carries TRBV20-1 and TRBJ1-1, with D perhaps matching TRBD1 (5 bases). V was cut by 8 bases and J by 4 bases, with 14 bases left in between. Germline assignment: CDR1 DFQATT and CDR2 SNEGSKA (reference sequence). CDR3 length: 12 residues. CDR3 sequence reads: CSTNRRGTEAFF. The CDR3 DNA follows: TGCAGTACCAACCGAAGGGGCACTGAAGCTTTCTTT.

The chain carries TRBV7-2 and TRBJ1-1; maybe TRBD1 (6 bases). Between the trimmed V and J ends, which lost 2 bases and 7 bases, there was a span of 11 bases. CDR1 is SGHTA and CDR2 is FQGNSA in the germline V gene. The CDR3 has 13 amino acids. The CDR3 here is CASSLSDSNEAFF. DNA of the CDR3: TGTGCCAGCAGCTTATCGGACAGCAATGAAGCTTTCTTT. The entire variable domain, with the rest obtained from reference TRBV7-2 and TRBJ1-1, is as follows: GAGVSQSPSNKVTEKGKDVELRCDPISGHTALYWYRQSLGQGLEFLIYFQGNSAPDKSGLPSDRFSAERTGGSVSTLTIQRTQQEDSAVYLCASSLSDSNEAFFGQGTRLTVV.

This clonotype was picked up a small number of times. The chain joins TRBV2 to TRBJ2-3; 9 bases are a match to TRBD2. CDR3 length: 16 residues. The V segment lost 4 bases and the J segment 6 bases; nucleotides outside the gene matches: 11. Looked up from germline, CDR1 is SNHLY and CDR2 is FYNNEI. The CDR3 nucleotides are TGTGCCAGCAGTGTACTTCAAGCGGGAGGTCGCGATACGCAGTATTTT. It yields the protein CASSVLQAGGRDTQYF.

The V gene is TRBV29-1, the J gene TRBJ1-2, with TRBD1 matching over 7 bases. The germline V gene has CDR1 SQVTM and CDR2 ANQGSEA. V shed 6 bases and J 7 bases; nucleotides not matched to a gene: 11. CDR3 size: 13 residues. In DNA, the CDR3 is TGCAGCGTCCTCCTGGGAGGGGGCCTTGGCTACACCTTC. This sequence encodes CSVLLGGGLGYTF.

This sequence joins TRBV6-5 and TRBJ1-6; TRBD1 matches at 7 bases. V lost 5 bases to trimming and J lost 6 bases; unmatched junction nucleotides: 10. The CDR3 covers 16 residues. Germline assignment: CDR1 MNHEY and CDR2 SVGAGI. For the CDR3, the DNA is TGTGCCAGCAGTCCGGAGACAGGGCGCCCTAATTCACCCCTCCACTTT. Translation gives CASSPETGRPNSPLHF.

Notes on this clonotype: The germline gene is not matched at one end of the junction; a read error may be the cause. This chain connects TRBV11-1 to TRBJ2-5; tentative D call: TRBD2 (6 bases). This CDR3 spans 17 amino acids. Germline assignment: CDR1 SGHAT and CDR2 FQDESV (reference sequence). CDR3 amino acids: CASSSGLTSSIQEAQYF. In nucleotides, the CDR3 is TGTGCCAGCAGCTCGGGACTTACTTCTAGTATCCAAGAGGCCCAGTACTTC.

Concerning this clonotype itself: A read error may explain this, as a much larger clone is one base away. The chain recombines TRBV6-5 with TRBJ1-5, with D hard to call. CDR1 and CDR2 from the germline V gene are MNHEY and SVGAGI. This CDR3 region has 14 residues. Trimming removed 6 bases at V and 9 bases at J, with 18 bases between. The CDR3 DNA follows: TGTGCCAGCAGAAAGGGAGACGGATATCGGCCCCAGCATTTT. It specifies CASRKGDGYRPQHF.